This entry lists 32 T cell receptor beta chains sequenced from one sample in a study of identical twins. MiXCR was run by TCRdb on the 5' RACE reads, yielding one entry per CDR3 protein. The data show 510,000 or so distinct CDR3 sequences, over 12% seen once. These same data were also listed under a study on yellow fever vaccine responses in identical twins.

Specimen: CD4+ T cells sorted from blood. The receptors here all came from a woman under 30 in good health.

The chain has TRBV6-5 and TRBJ2-5; TRBD2 might be the D (6 bases). The CDR3 has 15 residues. V was clipped by 0 bases and J by 2 bases, with 10 bases between them. CDR1 MNHEY and CDR2 SVGAGI come from the germline V gene. The DNA for the CDR3 is TGTGCCAGCAGTTACTCCTGGCGGGAACAAGAGACCCAGTACTTC. Translating gives CASSYSWREQETQYF.

This clonotype occurred a few times. This chain connects TRBV5-1 to TRBJ2-7; the D gene is possibly TRBD1 (6 bases). The germline V gene encodes CDR1 SGHRS and CDR2 YFSETQ. Deletions cut 4 bases from V and 6 bases from J, with 17 bases between. The CDR3 is 14 amino acids. CDR3 in DNA: TGCGCCAGCAGCCCGACGACAGGTCCGGGCGAGCAGTACGTC. Protein sequence: CASSPTTGPGEQYV.

The chain uses TRBV12-3 or TRBV12-4 and TRBJ1-1; no clear D. V was shortened by 2 bases and J by 7 bases, with 5 bases between the two germline ends. The CDR3 extends over 11 amino acids. CDR3 amino acids: CASSLNGEAFF. CDR3 nucleotides: TGTGCCAGCAGTTTAAATGGTGAAGCTTTCTTT.

This clonotype showed up just a few times. This chain links TRBV6-1 with TRBJ1-2; 7 bases map to TRBD1. From germline, CDR1 is MNHNS and CDR2 SASEGT. After removal of 5 bases from V and 5 bases from J, the junction contained 11 bases not matched to a gene. The CDR3 has 15 amino acids. CDR3 coding DNA: TGTGCCAGCAGTCCTATATTCGGGACAGAATATGGCTACACCTTC. It translates to CASSPIFGTEYGYTF.

The chain recombines TRBV5-1 with TRBJ2-5; D gene ambiguous. This CDR3 spans 16 amino acids. Per germline, CDR1 SGHRS and CDR2 YFSETQ. Trimming shortened V by 0 bases and J by 0 bases, and 12 bases separated the two germline ends. This chain's CDR3 is CASSLAERTYQETQYF. CDR3 sequence (DNA): TGCGCCAGCAGCTTGGCGGAGAGAACGTACCAAGAGACCCAGTACTTC.

This clonotype has a handful of counts. The chain combines TRBV6-1 with TRBJ2-2; a possible D gene is TRBD1 (5 bases). Trimming removed 3 bases at V and 6 bases at J, with 17 bases between. Germline-derived CDR1 and CDR2 are MNHNS and SASEGT. The CDR3 is made up of 16 amino acids. CDR3 DNA sequence: TGTGCCAGCAGTGATGTGGGGCTCGGGCCGGCCGGGGAGCTGTTTTTT. Translating gives CASSDVGLGPAGELFF.

This clonotype was observed a handful of times. This sequence joins TRBV10-3 and TRBJ2-1; 9 bases are a match to TRBD2. Looked up from germline, CDR1 is ENHRY and CDR2 is SYGVKD. The CDR3 loop spans 17 amino acids. Trimming removed 2 bases from V and 0 bases from J; junction bases left unmatched: 5. The CDR3 is CAISERGTSNSYNEQFF. The CDR3 DNA sequence: TGTGCCATCAGTGAGAGGGGGACTAGCAACTCCTACAATGAGCAGTTCTTC.

Points on this clonotype: One end of the junction varies from germline; a read error may be responsible. V is TRBV2 and J is TRBJ2-7; TRBD2 agrees at 12 bases. Germline V gene lookup returns CDR1 SNHLY and CDR2 FYNNEI. CDR3 length equals 18 residues. The CDR3 nucleotides read TGTGCCAGCAGTCTCCTCTCGGGGCTAGCGGGAGGGCCCCACGAGCAGTATTTC. Residues: CASSLLSGLAGGPHEQYF.

A few counts support this clonotype. This chain connects TRBV5-6 to TRBJ1-2; possibly TRBD1 for D (5 bases). V was clipped by 0 bases and J by 3 bases, with 12 bases between them. In germline, CDR1 is SGHDT, CDR2 YYEEEE. This CDR3 comprises 15 residues. As DNA, the CDR3 is TGTGCCAGCAGCTTGGGCAGGGCCACCTACTATGGCTACACCTTC. This gives the protein CASSLGRATYYGYTF. Complete variable domain (other parts from reference TRBV5-6 and TRBJ1-2): DAGVTQSPTHLIKTRGQQVTLRCSPKSGHDTVSWYQQALGQGPQFIFQYYEEEERQRGNFPDRFSGHQFPNYSSELNVNALLLGDSALYLCASSLGRATYYGYTFGSGTRLTVV.

The rearrangement joins TRBV29-1 to TRBJ2-2; D gene ambiguous. This CDR3 is built from 12 residues. V gave up 3 bases and J gave up 5 bases, with 7 bases separating them. Germline V CDR1 and CDR2: SQVTM, ANQGSEA. CDR3 nucleotides: TGCAGCGTTGATCTCAGGACCGGGGAGCTGTTTTTT. This codes for CSVDLRTGELFF.

This clonotype was picked up many times. The gene calls are TRBV12-3 or TRBV12-4 and TRBJ2-2; D not resolved. V lost 6 bases, J lost 5 bases, and 19 bases lay in between. The CDR3 sequence is 16 residues long. This CDR3 is CASRHPGKGLTGELFF. CDR3 nucleotide sequence: TGTGCCAGCAGACACCCCGGAAAAGGGTTAACCGGGGAGCTGTTTTTT.

The V and J genes are TRBV10-1 and TRBJ1-1; D is unclear. The CDR3 contains 15 residues. Germline values: CDR1 WNHNN, CDR2 SYGVQD (reference sequence). Trimming cost V 2 bases and J 0 bases, with 10 bases left between them. CDR3 sequence reads: CASSEGGLMNTEAFF. The DNA for the CDR3 is TGCGCCAGCAGTGAGGGTGGCTTAATGAACACTGAAGCTTTCTTT.

The table lists this clonotype with a few counts. The V and J genes are TRBV14 and TRBJ2-6; D may be TRBD2 (6 bases). In germline, CDR1 is SGHDN, CDR2 FVKESK. The CDR3 has 16 residues. V was clipped by 0 bases and J by 1 base, with 7 bases between them. Here the CDR3 reads CASSQELASGANVLTF. The CDR3 nucleotides are TGTGCCAGCAGCCAAGAACTAGCTTCTGGGGCCAACGTCCTGACTTTC.

This chain joins TRBV5-1 and TRBJ2-2; 8 positions agree with TRBD1. Trimming cost V 9 bases and J 3 bases; bases outside gene matches: 7. Germline V gene sequence: CDR1 SGHRS, CDR2 YFSETQ. The CDR3 covers 14 residues. The CDR3 region has the DNA TGCGCCATCGCGACAGGGGCGGACACCGGGGAGCTGTTTTTT. Translating it yields CAIATGADTGELFF.

This clonotype was counted only a few times. The CDR3 spells CATSRTDGFYEQYF. The CDR3 DNA follows: TGTGCCACCAGCAGAACGGACGGATTCTACGAGCAGTACTTC. The chain couples TRBV15 to TRBJ2-7; D is undetermined. Trimming stripped 2 bases from V and 3 bases from J, with 11 bases between. Germline V lookup: CDR1 LNHNV, CDR2 YYDKDF (reference sequence). This CDR3 spans 14 amino acids.

V gene TRBV5-1 combines with J gene TRBJ2-1; D is uncertain. CDR3 length equals 14 residues. The V and J ends lost 4 bases and 0 bases respectively, with 8 bases between them. Germline V gene data show CDR1 as SGHRS and CDR2 as YFSETQ. CDR3: CASSNGTSYNEQFF. The DNA for the CDR3 is TGCGCCAGCAGCAACGGAACCTCCTACAATGAGCAGTTCTTC.

This clonotype has more than one count but fewer than ten. The chain joins TRBV20-1 to TRBJ2-3; D is perhaps TRBD2 (7 bases). Trimming cost V 5 bases and J 4 bases, with 13 bases left between them. The CDR3 is 13 amino acids. Germline CDR1 DFQATT, CDR2 SNEGSKA (reference sequence). As DNA, the CDR3 is TGCAGTGCTTCCACGGGGGGCGCAGATACGCAGTATTTT. Translating it yields CSASTGGADTQYF.

The rearrangement joins TRBV2 to TRBJ2-2, with 7 bases identical to TRBD2. Trimming removed 2 bases from V and 4 bases from J; junction bases left unmatched: 19. CDR3 length: 20 amino acids. Germline V lookup: CDR1 SNHLY, CDR2 FYNNEI. In DNA form, the CDR3 reads TGTGCCAGCAGTGAACACCTCGGCTCGCGGGAGAGAGATGCCACCGGGGAGCTGTTTTTT. Amino acids: CASSEHLGSRERDATGELFF.

As concerns this clonotype: The junction shows a germline mismatch at one end, possibly a read error. The J gene is TRBJ2-5, the V gene TRBV10-3; either TRBD1 or TRBD2 may supply D (5 bases each). CDR3 size: 15 residues. Germline CDR1 and CDR2: ENHRY and SYGVKD. The CDR3: CDISPGTSEKETQYF. DNA for the CDR3: TGTGACATCAGTCCCGGGACGAGCGAGAAGGAGACCCAGTACTTC.

The chain joins TRBV10-3 to TRBJ2-6; 8 bases line up with TRBD1. The trim removed 3 bases at V and 1 base at J, leaving 8 bases unmatched. This CDR3 spans 18 amino acids. Germline V gives CDR1 ENHRY, CDR2 SYGVKD. In DNA form, the CDR3 reads TGTGCCATCAGTGATTTGAGACAGGGGACTTCTGGGGCCAACGTCCTGACTTTC. The encoded protein is CAISDLRQGTSGANVLTF.

This clonotype has a handful of counts. The J gene is TRBJ2-1, the V gene TRBV20-1, with 8 nucleotides matching TRBD2. The CDR3 has 14 amino acids. Germline loops: CDR1 DFQATT, CDR2 SNEGSKA (reference sequence). Germline trimming cut 8 bases from V and 6 bases from J; bases unmatched to any gene: 12. The CDR3 loop reads CSSNRLASGNEQFF. The CDR3 bases are TGCAGTTCCAATCGACTAGCGAGCGGCAATGAGCAGTTCTTC.

Here the CDR3 reads CSARSALSYEQYF. CDR3 nucleotide sequence: TGCAGTGCTAGAAGTGCGCTTTCCTACGAGCAGTACTTC. This chain links TRBV20-1 with TRBJ2-7; D gene uncertain. The germline V and J ends were trimmed by 2 bases and 1 base, with 9 bases remaining between them. The CDR3 loop spans 13 amino acids. Germline-derived CDR1 and CDR2 are DFQATT and SNEGSKA (reference sequence).

The chain couples TRBV5-1 to TRBJ1-6, with 7 bases that match TRBD1. The V segment lost 4 bases and the J segment 4 bases; nucleotides outside the gene matches: 5. Germline lookup yields CDR1 SGHRS and CDR2 YFSETQ. CDR3 length: 15 residues. CDR3 in amino acids: CASSPIQGYNSPLHF. The CDR3 nucleotides are TGCGCCAGCAGCCCCATACAGGGGTATAATTCACCCCTCCACTTT.

In its sample, this clonotype was seen many times. The gene calls are TRBV5-1 and TRBJ2-5; the D gene could be TRBD1 or TRBD2 (7 bases each). The CDR3 contains 14 residues. Trimming took 4 bases from V and 4 from J, leaving 14 bases between them. Germline V gives CDR1 SGHRS, CDR2 YFSETQ. CDR3 in amino acids: CASSEGGTAETQYF. CDR3 sequence (DNA): TGCGCCAGCAGCGAGGGAGGGACAGCAGAGACCCAGTACTTC.

This chain uses TRBV2 with TRBJ1-5; the D is unclear. Germline V lookup: CDR1 SNHLY, CDR2 FYNNEI. The CDR3 totals 14 residues. Trimming stripped 8 bases from V and 1 base from J, with 12 bases between. CDR3: CASFSGVSNQPQHF. The CDR3 coding sequence is TGTGCCAGCTTTTCCGGGGTCAGCAATCAGCCCCAGCATTTT. Using reference TRBV2 and TRBJ1-5 for the parts outside the CDR3, the full variable domain is EPEVTQTPSHQVTQMGQEVILRCVPISNHLYFYWYRQILGQKVEFLVSFYNNEISEKSEIFDDQFSVERPDGSNFTLKIRSTKLEDSAMYFCASFSGVSNQPQHFGDGTRLSIL.

The chain recombines TRBV3-1 with TRBJ2-1; TRBD2 matches 8 bases. This CDR3 is 16 amino acids long. In germline, CDR1 is LGHDT, CDR2 YNNKEL (reference sequence). The trim removed 2 bases at V and 0 bases at J, leaving 3 bases unmatched. Written as DNA, the CDR3 is TGTGCCAGCAGCCAAAGGACTAGCCACTCCTACAATGAGCAGTTCTTC. Protein product: CASSQRTSHSYNEQFF.

The rearrangement links TRBV12-3 or TRBV12-4 to TRBJ2-2; TRBD2 matches at 11 bases. J gave up 8 bases and V 5 bases, and 7 bases lay outside the gene matches. The CDR3 is 15 residues long. CDR3 sequence (DNA): TGTGCCAGCAGTCTACTAGCGGGAGTTTCAGGGGAGCTGTTTTTT. Encoded protein: CASSLLAGVSGELFF.

As for this clonotype: Just one base apart from a much larger clone, this may be a read error. This is likely a read error, given that the CDR3 carries no conserved phenylalanine or tryptophan at its end. The chain combines TRBV12-3 or TRBV12-4 with TRBJ1-1, with 8 positions matching TRBD1. This CDR3 comprises 16 residues. The V segment lost 5 bases and the J segment 5 bases; nucleotides outside the gene matches: 13. The CDR3 DNA sequence: TGTGCCAGCAGTCCCACAACCGGGACAGGAAGGACTGAAGCTTTCTAT. Amino acids: CASSPTTGTGRTEAFY.

This chain joins TRBV7-2 and TRBJ2-3; D is perhaps TRBD1 or TRBD2 (5 bases each). CDR1 SGHTA and CDR2 FQGNSA come from the germline V gene. Between the trimmed V and J ends, which lost 1 base and 1 base, there was a span of 9 bases. This CDR3 is 15 amino acids long. CDR3 residues: CASSLDGTRTDTQYF. CDR3 sequence (DNA): TGTGCCAGCAGCTTAGACGGGACCCGCACAGATACGCAGTATTTT.

This chain uses TRBV6-4 with TRBJ2-1; the match to TRBD1 covers 7 bases. CDR3 size: 13 residues. From germline, CDR1 is MRHNA and CDR2 SNTAGT. Trimming cost V 5 bases and J 10 bases; bases outside gene matches: 8. CDR3 loop: CASSFRQGREQFF. DNA of the CDR3: TGTGCCAGCAGTTTCCGACAGGGTCGGGAGCAGTTCTTC.

The genes are TRBV9 and TRBJ1-1; TRBD1 is a possible D gene (6 bases). This CDR3 region has 17 residues. Trimming left V 3 bases short and J 0 bases short, with 18 bases between. In germline, CDR1 is SGDLS, CDR2 YYNGEE. CDR3 coding DNA: TGTGCCAGCAGCGCCCAAGGACAGCCTCTAATGAACACTGAAGCTTTCTTT. It specifies CASSAQGQPLMNTEAFF.

At least ten counts were recorded for this clonotype. The V gene is TRBV2, the J gene TRBJ2-1, with 12 bases that match TRBD1. Looked up from germline, CDR1 is SNHLY and CDR2 is FYNNEI. The J segment lost 7 bases and the V segment lost 6 bases, leaving 7 bases of the junction unmatched. CDR3 length: 15 residues. The CDR3 loop reads CASRGQGAALNEQFF. The CDR3 nucleotides are TGTGCCAGCAGGGGACAGGGGGCGGCTTTGAATGAGCAGTTCTTC. The full variable domain, with the rest looked up from reference TRBV2 and TRBJ2-1, is EPEVTQTPSHQVTQMGQEVILRCVPISNHLYFYWYRQILGQKVEFLVSFYNNEISEKSEIFDDQFSVERPDGSNFTLKIRSTKLEDSAMYFCASRGQGAALNEQFFGPGTRLTVL.